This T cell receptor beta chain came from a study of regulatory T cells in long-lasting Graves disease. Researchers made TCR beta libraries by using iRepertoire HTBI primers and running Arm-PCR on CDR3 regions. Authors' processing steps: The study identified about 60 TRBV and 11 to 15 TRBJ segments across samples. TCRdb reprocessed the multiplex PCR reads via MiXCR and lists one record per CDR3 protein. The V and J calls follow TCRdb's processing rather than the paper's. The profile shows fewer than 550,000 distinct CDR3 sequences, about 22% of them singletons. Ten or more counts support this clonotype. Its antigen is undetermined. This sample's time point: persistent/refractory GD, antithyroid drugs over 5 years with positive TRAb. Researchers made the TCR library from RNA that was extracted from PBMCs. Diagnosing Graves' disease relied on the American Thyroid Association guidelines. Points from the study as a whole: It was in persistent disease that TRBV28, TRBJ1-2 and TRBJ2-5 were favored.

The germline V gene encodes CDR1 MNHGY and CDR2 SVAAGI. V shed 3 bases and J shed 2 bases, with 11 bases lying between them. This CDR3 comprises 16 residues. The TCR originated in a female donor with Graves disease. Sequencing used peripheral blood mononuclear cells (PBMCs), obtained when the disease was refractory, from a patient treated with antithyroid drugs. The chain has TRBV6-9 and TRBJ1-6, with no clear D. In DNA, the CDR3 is TGTGCCAGCAGTTACTCAGACACTGCCTATAATTCACCCCTCCACTTT. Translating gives CASSYSDTAYNSPLHF.